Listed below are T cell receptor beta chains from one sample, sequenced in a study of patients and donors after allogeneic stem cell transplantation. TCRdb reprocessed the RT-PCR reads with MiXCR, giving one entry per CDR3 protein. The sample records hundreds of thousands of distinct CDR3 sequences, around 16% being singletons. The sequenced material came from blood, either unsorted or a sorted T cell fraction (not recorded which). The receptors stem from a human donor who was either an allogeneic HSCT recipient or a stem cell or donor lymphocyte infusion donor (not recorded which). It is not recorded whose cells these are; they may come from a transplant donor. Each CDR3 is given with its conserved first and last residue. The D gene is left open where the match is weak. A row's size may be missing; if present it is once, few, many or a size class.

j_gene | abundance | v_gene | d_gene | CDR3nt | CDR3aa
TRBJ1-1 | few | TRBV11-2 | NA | TGTGCCAGCAGCTTGACCACGACTGAAGCTTTCTTT | CASSLTTTEAFF
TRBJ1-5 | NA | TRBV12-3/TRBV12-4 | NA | TGTGCCAGCAGTTTAGGGGCCTATAGCAATCAGCCCCAGCATTTT | CASSLGAYSNQPQHF
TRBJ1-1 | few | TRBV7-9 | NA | TGTGCCAGCAGATTCCCAGTTTTATTGAACACTGAAGCTTTCTTT | CASRFPVLLNTEAFF
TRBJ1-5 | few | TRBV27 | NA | TGTGCCAGCAGTTTTGGATTCTCCGACAATCAGCCCCAGCATTTT | CASSFGFSDNQPQHF
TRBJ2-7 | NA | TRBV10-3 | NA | TGTGCCACCGCGGGACAGACCTACGAGCAGTACTTC | CATAGQTYEQYF
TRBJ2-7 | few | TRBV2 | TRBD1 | TGTGCCAGCAGCGACAGGGGAAGGTGGGACGAGCAGTACTTC | CASSDRGRWDEQYF
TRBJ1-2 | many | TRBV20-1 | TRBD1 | TGCAGTGCTAGATCCGAGGGGGACAGTTCCTACTATGGCTACACCTTC | CSARSEGDSSYYGYTF
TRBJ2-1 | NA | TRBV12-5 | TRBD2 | TGTGCTAGTACTAGCGGCCCGATGGGGTATGAGCAGTTCTTC | CASTSGPMGYEQFF
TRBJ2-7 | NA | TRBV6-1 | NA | TGTGCCAGCATAGGTCAGGGATTCTACGAGCAGTACTTC | CASIGQGFYEQYF
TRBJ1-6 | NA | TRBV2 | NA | TGTGCCAGCAGTGTAGAGGGGTGGAATTCACCCCTCCACTTT | CASSVEGWNSPLHF
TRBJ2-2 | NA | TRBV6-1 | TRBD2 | TGTGCCAGCAGTCCGGATAGCGGGGTGGGGGACGGGGAGCTGTTTTTT | CASSPDSGVGDGELFF
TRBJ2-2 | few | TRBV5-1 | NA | TGCGCCAGCAGCTTATTCCTGAGAGGGGATACCGGGGAGCTGTTTTTT | CASSLFLRGDTGELFF
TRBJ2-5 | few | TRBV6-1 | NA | TGTGCCAGCAGTACAGGAAACCAAGAGACCCAGTACTTC | CASSTGNQETQYF
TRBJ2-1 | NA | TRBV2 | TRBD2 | TGTGCCAGCCCCTTGGCACGGGAGGCTCCCTACAATGAGCAGTTCTTC | CASPLAREAPYNEQFF
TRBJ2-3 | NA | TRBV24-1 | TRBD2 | TGTGCCACCAGTGACCGCGGACTAGCGGGAGCCCCAGATACGCAGTATTTT | CATSDRGLAGAPDTQYF
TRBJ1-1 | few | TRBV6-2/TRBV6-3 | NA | TGTGCCAGCAGTTACGGGGCCTGGGACGAAGCTTTCTTT | CASSYGAWDEAFF
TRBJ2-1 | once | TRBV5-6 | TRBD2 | TGTGCCAGCAGCTTGTATGGGACTAGCGGGGGGGATGAGCAGTTCTTC | CASSLYGTSGGDEQFF
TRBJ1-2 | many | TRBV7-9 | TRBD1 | TGTGCCAGCAGCCACGGGACAGGCTATGGCTACACCTTC | CASSHGTGYGYTF
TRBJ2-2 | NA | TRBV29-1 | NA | TGCAGCGTTGAGGCCAGGGAAAACACCGGGGAGCTGTTTTTT | CSVEARENTGELFF
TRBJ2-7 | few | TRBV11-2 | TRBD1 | TGTGCCAGCAGCACCTGGACAGGGAGGTACGAGCAGTACTTC | CASSTWTGRYEQYF
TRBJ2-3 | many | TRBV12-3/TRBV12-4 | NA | TGTGCCAGCAGTACCCGGGACATCCTAGGGGTAGCAGGAGATACGCAGTATTTT | CASSTRDILGVAGDTQYF
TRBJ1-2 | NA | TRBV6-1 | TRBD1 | TGTGCCAGCAGTCCCGAGACAGGGATCGCCTACACCTTC | CASSPETGIAYTF
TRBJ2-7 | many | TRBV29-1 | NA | TGCAGCGTCGGCGGAACCTACGAGCAGTACTTC | CSVGGTYEQYF
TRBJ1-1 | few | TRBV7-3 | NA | TGTGCCAGCATCTCAAGCACATTCGAGGTGGACACTGAAGCTTTCTTT | CASISSTFEVDTEAFF
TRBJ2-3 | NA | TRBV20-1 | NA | TGCAGTGCCAATTATGGACTGGGCTACTCCACAGATACGCAGTATTTT | CSANYGLGYSTDTQYF
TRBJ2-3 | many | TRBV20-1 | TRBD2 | TGCAGTGCTAGAGATGGGAGGGCTAGCACAGATACGCAGTATTTT | CSARDGRASTDTQYF
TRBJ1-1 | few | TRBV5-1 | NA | TGCGCCAGCAGCAGCCACACTGAAGCTTTCTTT | CASSSHTEAFF
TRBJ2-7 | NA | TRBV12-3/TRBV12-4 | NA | TGTGCCAGCAGTTTAAGAGGGGGGAATCTCTACGAGCAGTACTTC | CASSLRGGNLYEQYF
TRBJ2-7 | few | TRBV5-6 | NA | TGTGCCAGCAGCTTGGCCCACTTCGGAACAGGGAACCCCTACGAGCAGTACTTC | CASSLAHFGTGNPYEQYF
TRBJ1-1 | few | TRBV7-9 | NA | TGTGCCAGCAGAGATGACGGGGACACTGAAGCTTTCTTT | CASRDDGDTEAFF
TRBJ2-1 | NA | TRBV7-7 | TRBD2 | TGTGCCAGCAGCTTTAGCGGGAGTGGAGGTGAGCAGTTCTTC | CASSFSGSGGEQFF
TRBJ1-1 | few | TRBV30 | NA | TGTGCCTGGAGTTTGAGTGAAGCTTTCTTT | CAWSLSEAFF
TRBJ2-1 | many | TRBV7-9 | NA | TGTGCCAGCAGCTCCCAAACCCATGAGCAGTTCTTC | CASSSQTHEQFF
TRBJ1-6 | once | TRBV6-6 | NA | TGTGCCACCTCAGGGTGGGGCGATTCACCCCTCCACTTT | CATSGWGDSPLHF
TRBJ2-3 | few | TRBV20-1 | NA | TGCAGTGCTCCCCGGACTAGCACAGATACGCAGTATTTT | CSAPRTSTDTQYF
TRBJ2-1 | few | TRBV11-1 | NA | TGTGCCAGCAGCTTAAGGGGGGGCCTAAACAATGAGCAGTTCTTC | CASSLRGGLNNEQFF
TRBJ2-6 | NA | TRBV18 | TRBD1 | TGTGCCAGCTCACCCTCAGGGACAGGGAGCTCTGGGGCCAACGTCCTGACTTTC | CASSPSGTGSSGANVLTF
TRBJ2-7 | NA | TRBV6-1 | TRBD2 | TGTGCCAGCACCCGCCGGGGGGGAGGCTACGAGCAGTACTTC | CASTRRGGGYEQYF
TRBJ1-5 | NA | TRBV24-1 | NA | TGTGCCACCAGTGACCAAGAGTCCCAGCATTTT | CATSDQESQHF
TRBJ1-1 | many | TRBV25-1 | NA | TGTGCCAGCAGGGGAGAGGTGGGCACTGAAGCTTTCTTT | CASRGEVGTEAFF
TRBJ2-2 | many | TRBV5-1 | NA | TGCGCCAGCAGCTTGGAGGGTGGAACCGGGGAGCTGTTTTTT | CASSLEGGTGELFF
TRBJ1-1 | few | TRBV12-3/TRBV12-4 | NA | TGTGCCAGCACCCCGACGGGGGGCACTGAAGCTTTCTTT | CASTPTGGTEAFF
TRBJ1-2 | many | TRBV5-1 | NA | TGCGCCAGCAGCAACGGACTCTATGGCTACACCTTC | CASSNGLYGYTF
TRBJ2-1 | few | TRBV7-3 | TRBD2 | TGTGCCAGCAGCTTAACGGGACTAGCGGGGGTAGAGCAGTTCTTC | CASSLTGLAGVEQFF
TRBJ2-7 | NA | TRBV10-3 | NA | TGTGCCATCAGGAACCGGGACAACAACGCCTACGAGCAGTACTTC | CAIRNRDNNAYEQYF